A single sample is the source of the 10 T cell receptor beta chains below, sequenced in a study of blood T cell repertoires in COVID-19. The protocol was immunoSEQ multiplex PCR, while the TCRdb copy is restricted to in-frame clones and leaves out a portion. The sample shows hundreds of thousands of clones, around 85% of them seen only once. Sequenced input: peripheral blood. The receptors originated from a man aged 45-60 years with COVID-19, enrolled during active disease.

The CDR3 bases are TGTGCCAGCAGTTTCGGGTCTCGGACTGAAGCTTTCTTT. It codes for CASSFGSRTEAFF. J is TRBJ1-1 and V is TRBV12-3 or TRBV12-4; unclear D gene. V gave up 3 bases and J gave up 5 bases, with 10 bases separating them. The CDR3 length is 13 residues.

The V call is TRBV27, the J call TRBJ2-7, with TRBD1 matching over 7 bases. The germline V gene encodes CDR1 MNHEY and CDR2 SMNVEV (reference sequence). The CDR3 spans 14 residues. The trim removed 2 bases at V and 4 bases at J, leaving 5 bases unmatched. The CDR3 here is CASSLNPGQYEQYF. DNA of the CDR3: TGTGCCAGCAGTTTAAACCCGGGACAGTACGAGCAGTACTTC.

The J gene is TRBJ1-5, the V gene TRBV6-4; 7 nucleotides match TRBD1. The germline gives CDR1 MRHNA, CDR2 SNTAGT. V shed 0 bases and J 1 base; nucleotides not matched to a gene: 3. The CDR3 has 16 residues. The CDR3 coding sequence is TGTGCCAGCAGTGACTCGACAGGGATGAGCAATCAGCCCCAGCATTTT. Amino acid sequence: CASSDSTGMSNQPQHF.

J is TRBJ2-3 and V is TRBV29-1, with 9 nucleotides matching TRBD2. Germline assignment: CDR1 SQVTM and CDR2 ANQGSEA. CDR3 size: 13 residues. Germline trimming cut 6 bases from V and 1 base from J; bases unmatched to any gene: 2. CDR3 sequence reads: CSVRLAGTDTQYF. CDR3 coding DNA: TGCAGCGTGCGACTAGCGGGCACAGATACGCAGTATTTT.

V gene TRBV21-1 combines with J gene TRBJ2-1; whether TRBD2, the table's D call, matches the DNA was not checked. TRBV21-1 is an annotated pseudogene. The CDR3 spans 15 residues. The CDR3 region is CASHPGTREDNEQFF. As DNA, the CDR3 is TGTGCCAGTCACCCGGGGACTAGAGAAGACAATGAGCAGTTCTTC.

The CDR3: CASSPLGQGYTEAFF. CDR3 nucleotides: TGTGCCAGCTCACCGTTGGGACAGGGATACACTGAAGCTTTCTTT. The chain recombines TRBV18 with TRBJ1-1; TRBD1 matches 9 bases. The germline gives CDR1 KGHSH, CDR2 LQKENI. The CDR3 consists of 15 residues. J lost 3 bases, V lost 3 bases, and 5 bases had no gene match.

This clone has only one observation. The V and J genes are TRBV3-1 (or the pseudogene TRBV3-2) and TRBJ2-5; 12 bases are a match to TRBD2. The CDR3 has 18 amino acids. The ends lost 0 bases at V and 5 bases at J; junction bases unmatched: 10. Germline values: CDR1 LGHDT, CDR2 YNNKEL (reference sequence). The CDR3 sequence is CASSQEKGLAGGLETQYF. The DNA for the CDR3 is TGTGCCAGCAGCCAAGAGAAGGGGCTAGCGGGGGGGCTGGAGACCCAGTACTTC.

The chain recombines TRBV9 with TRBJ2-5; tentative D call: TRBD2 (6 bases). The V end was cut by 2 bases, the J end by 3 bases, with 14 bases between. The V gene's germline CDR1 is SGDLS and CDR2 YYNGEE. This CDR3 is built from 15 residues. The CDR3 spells CASSVRLGGEETQYF. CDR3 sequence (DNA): TGTGCCAGCAGCGTCCGGCTCGGCGGGGAAGAGACCCAGTACTTC.

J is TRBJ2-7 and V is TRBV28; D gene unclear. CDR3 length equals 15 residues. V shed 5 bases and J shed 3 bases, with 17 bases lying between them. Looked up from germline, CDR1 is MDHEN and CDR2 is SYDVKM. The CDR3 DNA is TGTGCCAGCAGTCAGTACCAGGATTTCCTCTACGAGCAGTACTTC. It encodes CASSQYQDFLYEQYF. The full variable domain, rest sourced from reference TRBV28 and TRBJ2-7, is DVKVTQSSRYLVKRTGEKVFLECVQDMDHENMFWYRQDPGLGLRLIYFSYDVKMKEKGDIPEGYSVSREKKERFSLILESASTNQTSMYLCASSQYQDFLYEQYFGPGTRLTVT.

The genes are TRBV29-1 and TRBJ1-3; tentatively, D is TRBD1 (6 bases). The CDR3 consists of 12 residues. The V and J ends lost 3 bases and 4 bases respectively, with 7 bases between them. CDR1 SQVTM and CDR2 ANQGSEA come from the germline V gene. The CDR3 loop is CSVDGTGNTIYF. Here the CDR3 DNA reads TGCAGCGTTGATGGGACAGGAAACACCATATATTTT.